This T cell receptor (beta chain) was recorded in a study of shared clonotypes between healthy human individuals. Study-level information: Each donor's CD4 naive and CD4 memory cells filled three plates apiece, CD8 naive two, and CD8 memory one.

This CDR3 is built from 14 residues. Germline V gene lookup returns CDR1 SGHNT and CDR2 YYREEE (reference sequence). Trimming removed 2 bases at V and 4 bases at J, with 9 bases between. Deep-level settings were used for running the assay. Sequencing was performed with immunoSEQ multiplex PCR; in TCRdb, only in-frame clones are kept and a portion is missing. The data show more than 2,000,000 clones, just over 90% seen once. The sequenced sample consisted of naive CD4+ T cells sorted from blood. Subset: CD45RA+ positively selected. This receptor was taken from a man aged 18 to 29 in good health. The chain has TRBV5-4 and TRBJ1-4, with D unclear. CDR3 sequence: CASSFAGNNEKLFF. DNA of the CDR3: TGTGCCAGCAGCTTTGCGGGTAATAATGAAAAACTGTTTTTT.